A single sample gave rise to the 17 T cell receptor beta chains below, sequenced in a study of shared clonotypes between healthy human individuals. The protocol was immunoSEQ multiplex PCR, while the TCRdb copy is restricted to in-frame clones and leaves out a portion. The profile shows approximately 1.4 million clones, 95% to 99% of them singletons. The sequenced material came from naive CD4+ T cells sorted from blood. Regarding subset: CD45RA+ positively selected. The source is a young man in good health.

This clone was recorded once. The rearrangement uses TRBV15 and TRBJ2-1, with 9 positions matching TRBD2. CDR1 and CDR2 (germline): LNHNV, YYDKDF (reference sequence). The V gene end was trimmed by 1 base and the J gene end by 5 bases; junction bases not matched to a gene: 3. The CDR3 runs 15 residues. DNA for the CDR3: TGTGCCACCAGCAGAGCGCGGGAGGGCAACAATGAGCAGTTCTTC. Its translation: CATSRAREGNNEQFF.

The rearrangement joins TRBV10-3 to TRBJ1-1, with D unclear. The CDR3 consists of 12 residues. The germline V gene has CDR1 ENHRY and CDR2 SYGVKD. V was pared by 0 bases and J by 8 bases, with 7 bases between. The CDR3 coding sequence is TGTGCCATCAGTGAGTCGAGGGCGGAAGCTTTCTTT. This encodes CAISESRAEAFF.

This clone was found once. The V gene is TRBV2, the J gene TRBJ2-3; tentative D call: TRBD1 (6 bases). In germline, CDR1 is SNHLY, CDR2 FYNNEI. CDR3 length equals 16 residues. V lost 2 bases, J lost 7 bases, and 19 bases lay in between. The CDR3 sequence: CASSELGSAGAYTQYF. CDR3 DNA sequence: TGTGCCAGCAGTGAATTAGGCTCGGCAGGGGCATATACGCAGTATTTT.

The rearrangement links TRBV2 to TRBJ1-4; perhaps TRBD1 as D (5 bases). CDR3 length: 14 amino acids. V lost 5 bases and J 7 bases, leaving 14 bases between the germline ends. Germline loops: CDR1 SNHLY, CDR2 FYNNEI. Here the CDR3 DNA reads TGTGCCAGCAGTAGGAGGCAGGGCACTGAAAAACTGTTTTTT. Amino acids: CASSRRQGTEKLFF.

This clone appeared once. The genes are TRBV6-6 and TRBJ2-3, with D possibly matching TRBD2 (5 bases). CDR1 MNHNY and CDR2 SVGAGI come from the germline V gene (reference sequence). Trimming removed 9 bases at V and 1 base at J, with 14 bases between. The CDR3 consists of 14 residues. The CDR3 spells CASFERRGTDTQYF. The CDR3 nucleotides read TGTGCCAGTTTCGAGCGGAGAGGCACAGATACGCAGTATTTT.

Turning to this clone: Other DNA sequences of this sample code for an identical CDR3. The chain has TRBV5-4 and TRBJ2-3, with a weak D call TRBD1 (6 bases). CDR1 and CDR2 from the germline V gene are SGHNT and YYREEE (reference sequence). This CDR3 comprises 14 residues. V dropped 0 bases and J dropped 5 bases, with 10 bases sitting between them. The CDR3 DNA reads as TGTGCCAGCAGCTTGGGAGCAGGGGAAGATACGCAGTATTTT. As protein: CASSLGAGEDTQYF.

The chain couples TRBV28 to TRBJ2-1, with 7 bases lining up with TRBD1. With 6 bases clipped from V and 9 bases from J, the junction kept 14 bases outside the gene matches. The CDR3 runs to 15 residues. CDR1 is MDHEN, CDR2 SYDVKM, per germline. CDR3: CASRLRDRAVGEQFF. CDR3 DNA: TGTGCCAGCAGGCTCCGGGACAGAGCCGTCGGTGAGCAGTTCTTC.

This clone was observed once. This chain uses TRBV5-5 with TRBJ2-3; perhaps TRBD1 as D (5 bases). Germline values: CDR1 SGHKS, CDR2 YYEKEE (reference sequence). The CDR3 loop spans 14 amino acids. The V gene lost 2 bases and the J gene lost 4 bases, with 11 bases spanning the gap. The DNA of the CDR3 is TGTGCCAGCAGCTTCCAGGGTACGGCAGATACGCAGTATTTT. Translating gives CASSFQGTADTQYF.

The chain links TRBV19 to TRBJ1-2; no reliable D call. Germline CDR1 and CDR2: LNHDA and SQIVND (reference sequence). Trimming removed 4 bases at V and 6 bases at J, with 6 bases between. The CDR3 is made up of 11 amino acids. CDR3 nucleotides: TGTGCCAGTAGTAACAGAGATGGCTACACCTTC. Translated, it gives CASSNRDGYTF.

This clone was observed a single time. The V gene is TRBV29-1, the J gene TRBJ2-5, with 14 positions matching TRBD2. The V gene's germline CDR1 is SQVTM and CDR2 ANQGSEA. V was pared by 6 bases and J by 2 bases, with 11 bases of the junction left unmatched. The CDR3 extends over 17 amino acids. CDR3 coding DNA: TGCAGCGTCTTCGGGACTAGCGGGAGTTCGGGACAAGAGACCCAGTACTTC. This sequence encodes CSVFGTSGSSGQETQYF.

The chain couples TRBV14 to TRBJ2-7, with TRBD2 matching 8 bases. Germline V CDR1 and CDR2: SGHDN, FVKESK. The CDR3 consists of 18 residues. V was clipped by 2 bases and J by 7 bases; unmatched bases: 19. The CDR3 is CASSQLTSGLAPFGEQYF. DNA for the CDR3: TGTGCCAGCAGCCAACTCACCTCCGGACTAGCCCCATTTGGGGAGCAGTACTTC.

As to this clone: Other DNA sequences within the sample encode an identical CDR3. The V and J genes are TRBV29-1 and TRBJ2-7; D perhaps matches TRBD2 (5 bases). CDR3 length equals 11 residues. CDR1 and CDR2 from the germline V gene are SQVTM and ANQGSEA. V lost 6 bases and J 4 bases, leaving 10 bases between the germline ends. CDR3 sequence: CSVRTGYEQYF. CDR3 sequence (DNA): TGCAGCGTAAGAACGGGGTACGAGCAGTACTTC.

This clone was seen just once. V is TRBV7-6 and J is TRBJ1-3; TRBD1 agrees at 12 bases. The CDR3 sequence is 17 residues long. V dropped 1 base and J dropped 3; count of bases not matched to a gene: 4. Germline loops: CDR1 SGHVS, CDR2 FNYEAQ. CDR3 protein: CASSLGDRGRFGNTIYF. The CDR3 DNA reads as TGTGCCAGCAGCTTAGGGGACAGGGGGCGATTTGGAAACACCATATATTTT.

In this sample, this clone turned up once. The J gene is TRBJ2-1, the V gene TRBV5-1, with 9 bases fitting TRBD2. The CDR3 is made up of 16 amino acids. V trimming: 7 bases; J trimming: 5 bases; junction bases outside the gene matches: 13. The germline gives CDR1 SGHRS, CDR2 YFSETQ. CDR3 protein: CASRPWREGTNNEQFF. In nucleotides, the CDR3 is TGCGCCAGCCGACCTTGGCGGGAGGGCACCAACAATGAGCAGTTCTTC. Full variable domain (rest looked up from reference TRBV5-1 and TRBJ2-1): KAGVTQTPRYLIKTRGQQVTLSCSPISGHRSVSWYQQTPGQGLQFLFEYFSETQRNKGNFPGRFSGRQFSNSRSEMNVSTLELGDSALYLCASRPWREGTNNEQFFGPGTRLTVL.

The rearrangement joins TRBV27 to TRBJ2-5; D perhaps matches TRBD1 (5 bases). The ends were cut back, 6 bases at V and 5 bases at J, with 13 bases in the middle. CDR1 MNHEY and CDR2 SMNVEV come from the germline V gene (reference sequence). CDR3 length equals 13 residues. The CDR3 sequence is CASSPQGWETQYF. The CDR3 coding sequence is TGTGCCAGCAGCCCCCAGGGATGGGAGACCCAGTACTTC.

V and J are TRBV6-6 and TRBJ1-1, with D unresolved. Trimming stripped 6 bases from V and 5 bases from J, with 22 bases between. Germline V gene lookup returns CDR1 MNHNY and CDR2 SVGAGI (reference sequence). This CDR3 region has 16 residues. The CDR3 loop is CASSLRAGVRRTEAFF. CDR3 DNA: TGTGCCAGCAGCCTCCGGGCTGGGGTGAGGAGGACTGAAGCTTTCTTT.

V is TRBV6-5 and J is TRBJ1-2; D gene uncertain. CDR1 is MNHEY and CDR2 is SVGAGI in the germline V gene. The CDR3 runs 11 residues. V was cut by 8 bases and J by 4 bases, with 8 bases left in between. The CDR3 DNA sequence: TGTGCCAGCCAAACCTCCTATGGCTACACCTTC. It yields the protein CASQTSYGYTF.